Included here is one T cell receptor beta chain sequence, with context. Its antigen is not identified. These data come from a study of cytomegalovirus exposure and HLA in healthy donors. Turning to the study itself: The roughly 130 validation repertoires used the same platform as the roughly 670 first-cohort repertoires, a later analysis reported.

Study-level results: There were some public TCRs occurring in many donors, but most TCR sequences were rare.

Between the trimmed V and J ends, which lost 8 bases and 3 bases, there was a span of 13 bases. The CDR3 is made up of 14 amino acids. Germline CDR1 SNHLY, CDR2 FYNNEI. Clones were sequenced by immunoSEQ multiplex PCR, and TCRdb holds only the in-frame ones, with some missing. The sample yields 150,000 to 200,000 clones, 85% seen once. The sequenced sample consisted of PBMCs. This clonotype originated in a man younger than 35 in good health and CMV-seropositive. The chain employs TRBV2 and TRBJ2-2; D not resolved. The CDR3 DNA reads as TGTGCCAGCGGGCCCTACCTTGACACCGGGGAGCTGTTTTTT. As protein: CASGPYLDTGELFF.